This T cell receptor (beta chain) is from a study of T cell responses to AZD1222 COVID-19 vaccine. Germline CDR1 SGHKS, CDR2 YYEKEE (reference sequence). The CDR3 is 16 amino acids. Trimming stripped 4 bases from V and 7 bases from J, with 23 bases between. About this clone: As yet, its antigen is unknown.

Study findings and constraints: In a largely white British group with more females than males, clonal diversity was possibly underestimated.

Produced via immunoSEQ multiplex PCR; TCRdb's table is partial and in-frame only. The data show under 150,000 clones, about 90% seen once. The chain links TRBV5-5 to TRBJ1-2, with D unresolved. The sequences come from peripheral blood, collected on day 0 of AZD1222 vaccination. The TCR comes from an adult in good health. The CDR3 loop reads CASSPDPGLQFGGYTF. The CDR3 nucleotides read TGTGCCAGCAGCCCAGACCCGGGATTACAGTTTGGTGGCTACACCTTC.